These T cell receptor beta chains were read from a single sample in a study of CD8+ T cells in alopecia areata. Produced via immunoSEQ multiplex PCR; TCRdb's table is partial and in-frame only. This table has some 150,000 clones, about 86% appearing once. Sequences were derived from CD8+ T cells sorted from blood, sampled at week 4, from a patient treated with tofacitinib. The source of these receptors is a human donor with alopecia areata. Each CDR3 is given with its conserved first and last residue. Each record gives: J gene, D gene, clone size, V gene, CDR3 DNA, CDR3 protein. The D gene is left open where the match is weak. Rows may omit the clone size; those that give it use once, few, many or a size class.

J gene: TRBJ2-7; D gene: .; clone size: .; V gene: TRBV10-3; CDR3 DNA: TGTGCCATCAGTGACAGCCAGAAAAACTACGAGCAGTACTTC; CDR3 protein: CAISDSQKNYEQYF
J gene: TRBJ1-2; D gene: .; clone size: .; V gene: TRBV25-1; CDR3 DNA: TGTGCCAGCTTAGGATATGGCTACACCTTC; CDR3 protein: CASLGYGYTF
J gene: TRBJ2-2; D gene: TRBD1; clone size: once; V gene: TRBV4-1; CDR3 DNA: TGCGCCAGCAATCATGCACCCACGGGACAGGGGTTCGACACCGGGGAGCTGTTTTTT; CDR3 protein: CASNHAPTGQGFDTGELFF
J gene: TRBJ2-7; D gene: .; clone size: .; V gene: TRBV5-1; CDR3 DNA: TGCGCCAGCACCCTGGGGCTGAACTCCTACGAGCAGTACTTC; CDR3 protein: CASTLGLNSYEQYF
J gene: TRBJ1-3; D gene: TRBD1; clone size: once; V gene: TRBV5-1; CDR3 DNA: TGCGCCAGCAGCTTGGGGGTTCTCTCACAGGGGAACTCTGGAAACACCATATATTTT; CDR3 protein: CASSLGVLSQGNSGNTIYF
J gene: TRBJ2-7; D gene: .; clone size: .; V gene: TRBV19; CDR3 DNA: TGTGCCTCCTCCGCCGGGGCCGTCTACGAGCAGTACTTC; CDR3 protein: CASSAGAVYEQYF
J gene: TRBJ2-2; D gene: TRBD2; clone size: .; V gene: TRBV6-5; CDR3 DNA: TGTGCCAGCAGTTACCGACTAGCTCCCGGGGAGCTGTTTTTT; CDR3 protein: CASSYRLAPGELFF
J gene: TRBJ2-7; D gene: TRBD2; clone size: once; V gene: TRBV7-9; CDR3 DNA: TGTGCCAGCAGTCCGGGGGGAGAGCAGTACTTC; CDR3 protein: CASSPGGEQYF
J gene: TRBJ2-7; D gene: TRBD1; clone size: .; V gene: TRBV7-6; CDR3 DNA: TGTGCCAGCAGCTCGGGACAGGGGGTTAACGAGCAGTACTTC; CDR3 protein: CASSSGQGVNEQYF
J gene: TRBJ2-7; D gene: TRBD1; clone size: .; V gene: TRBV7-9; CDR3 DNA: TGTGCCAGCACCACAGGGGACCTGTCGGACGAGCAGTACTTC; CDR3 protein: CASTTGDLSDEQYF